This TCR beta chain was retrieved from a study of CD8 T cells in Susac syndrome. The authors negatively isolated CD8+ and CD4+ T cells and FACS-enriched TEMRA cells. RNA in amounts of about 0.45 to 1 ug was reverse transcribed with random hexamers. A single record per CDR3 protein comes from TCRdb applying MiXCR to the immunoSEQ multiplex PCR reads. This sample has hundreds of thousands of distinct CDR3 sequences; approximately 89% occur once, and the top ten carry 0.18%. Germline values: CDR1 MNHNY, CDR2 SVGAGI (reference sequence). The CDR3 spans 13 residues. This clonotype was found once. The chain employs TRBV6-6 and TRBJ2-2; 8 positions match TRBD1. Sequencing input: CD8+ T cells from PBMCs. The TCR originated in a human donor with multiple sclerosis. This chain's CDR3 is CATTGGITGELFF. For the CDR3, the DNA is TGTGCGACCACAGGGGGTATTACCGGGGAGCTGTTTTTT.